These 25 T cell receptor beta chains were all obtained from the same sample, sequenced in a study of T cells in Graves' hyperthyroidism and ophthalmopathy. There were TCR beta CDR3 regions amplified from RNA transcripts. First-round RT-PCR of the TCR CDR3 relied on the HTBI primer set. TCRdb redid the calling of the multiplex PCR reads with MiXCR, one entry per CDR3 protein. Of around 690,000 distinct CDR3 sequences listed, around 20% are singletons. Specimen: blood. Receptors originate from a man aged 25 to 40 with Graves' ophthalmopathy.

This chain's CDR3 is CASSYSGALNQPQHF. CDR3 in DNA: TGTGCCAGCAGCTATTCAGGGGCCCTAAATCAGCCCCAGCATTTT. This chain uses TRBV6-5 with TRBJ1-5; a possible D gene is TRBD1 (6 bases). The CDR3 is made up of 15 amino acids. The ends were cut back, 6 bases at V and 4 bases at J, with 16 bases in the middle. Germline CDR1 MNHEY, CDR2 SVGAGI.

The V call is TRBV20-1, the J call TRBJ1-2, with 7 bases matching TRBD1. This CDR3 is built from 13 residues. V lost 5 bases and J lost 3; bases outside the gene matches: 6. Germline CDR1 is DFQATT and CDR2 is SNEGSKA (reference sequence). This chain's CDR3 is CSALDRIDYGYTF. The CDR3 DNA reads TGCAGTGCTCTGGACAGGATAGACTATGGCTACACCTTC.

This clonotype has a handful of counts. This chain uses TRBV6-5 with TRBJ1-6; D may be TRBD1 (5 bases). CDR1 and CDR2 (germline): MNHEY, SVGAGI. The CDR3 is 15 amino acids. The V and J ends lost 6 bases and 7 bases respectively, with 16 bases between them. The CDR3: CASSLPGMGNSPLHF. As DNA, the CDR3 is TGTGCCAGCAGCTTACCAGGGATGGGCAATTCACCCCTCCACTTT.

This clonotype has just a few counts. The CDR3: CSGLAGNGGETQYF. Written as DNA, the CDR3 is TGCAGCGGACTAGCGGGAAACGGGGGGGAGACCCAGTACTTC. This chain uses TRBV20-1 with TRBJ2-5; TRBD2 matches 12 bases. Germline CDR1 is DFQATT and CDR2 is SNEGSKA (reference sequence). The CDR3 extends over 14 amino acids.

This clonotype was observed a handful of times. This rearrangement joins TRBV20-1 to TRBJ2-2; no definite D call. Germline CDR1 reads DFQATT; CDR2 reads SNEGSKA (reference sequence). V dropped 3 bases and J dropped 4 bases, with 6 bases sitting between them. This CDR3 spans 12 amino acids. The CDR3 coding sequence is TGCAGTGCTAGGGAGTCCACCGGGGAGCTGTTTTTT. As protein: CSARESTGELFF.

The chain couples TRBV7-6 to TRBJ1-1; D might be TRBD1 (5 bases). The germline gives CDR1 SGHVS, CDR2 FNYEAQ. CDR3 length: 15 residues. The ends were cut back, 5 bases at V and 4 bases at J, with 17 bases in the middle. CDR3 in amino acids: CASSDAGGGITEAFF. In DNA form, the CDR3 reads TGTGCCAGCAGCGACGCCGGGGGAGGCATCACTGAAGCTTTCTTT.

This clonotype was recorded at least ten times. V is TRBV7-2 and J is TRBJ2-1; tentatively, D is TRBD1 (6 bases). The length of the CDR3 is 17 residues. V gave up 3 bases and J gave up 0 bases, with 15 bases separating them. Germline loops: CDR1 SGHTA, CDR2 FQGNSA. For the CDR3, the DNA is TGTGCCAGCAGCTTTTCAGGGGCGCTTAGCTCCTACAATGAGCAGTTCTTC. Protein sequence: CASSFSGALSSYNEQFF. Filled out from reference TRBV7-2 and TRBJ2-1, the complete variable domain reads GAGVSQSPSNKVTEKGKDVELRCDPISGHTALYWYRQSLGQGLEFLIYFQGNSAPDKSGLPSDRFSAERTGGSVSTLTIQRTQQEDSAVYLCASSFSGALSSYNEQFFGPGTRLTVL.

Only one count was recorded for this clonotype. At one of its ends the junction is not consistent with the germline gene, which may arise from a read error. The chain couples TRBV7-9 to TRBJ2-5; D is possibly TRBD1 or TRBD2 (5 bases each). The CDR3 loop spans 13 amino acids. Germline-derived CDR1 and CDR2 are SEHNR and FQNEAQ (reference sequence). The CDR3 DNA reads TGTGCCAGCAGCCCTCGGGGCCAAGAGATCCAGTACTTC. This sequence encodes CASSPRGQEIQYF.

This clonotype was detected many times. V is TRBV7-2 and J is TRBJ2-5, with 12 bases fitting TRBD2. From germline, CDR1 is SGHTA and CDR2 FQGNSA. V gave up 0 bases and J gave up 5 bases; unmatched junction bases: 7. The CDR3 contains 17 residues. CDR3 protein: CASSLAEGLAGWETQYF. For the CDR3, the DNA is TGTGCCAGCAGCTTAGCGGAAGGACTAGCGGGATGGGAGACCCAGTACTTC. The full variable domain, with the rest looked up from reference TRBV7-2 and TRBJ2-5, is GAGVSQSPSNKVTEKGKDVELRCDPISGHTALYWYRQSLGQGLEFLIYFQGNSAPDKSGLPSDRFSAERTGGSVSTLTIQRTQQEDSAVYLCASSLAEGLAGWETQYFGPGTRLLVL.

This clonotype occurred a few times. V is TRBV29-1 and J is TRBJ1-2; TRBD1 is a possible D gene (5 bases). The CDR3 contains 13 residues. In germline, CDR1 is SQVTM, CDR2 ANQGSEA. Between the trimmed V and J ends, which lost 4 bases and 0 bases, there was a span of 9 bases. CDR3 loop: CSVGDRANYGYTF. The CDR3, as DNA: TGCAGCGTTGGTGACAGAGCTAACTATGGCTACACCTTC. Based on the CDR3 plus reference TRBV29-1 and TRBJ1-2, the full variable domain is SAVISQKPSRDICQRGTSLTIQCQVDSQVTMMFWYRQQPGQSLTLIATANQGSEATYESGFVIDKFPISRPNLTFSTLTVSNMSPEDSSIYLCSVGDRANYGYTFGSGTRLTVV.

This clonotype was recorded at least ten times. V and J are TRBV30 and TRBJ1-5; D possibly corresponds to TRBD1 (5 bases). This CDR3 is 14 amino acids long. CDR1 and CDR2 (germline): GTSNPN, SVGIG (reference sequence). V shed 3 bases and J shed 4 bases, with 13 bases lying between them. In DNA form, the CDR3 reads TGTGCCTGGAGGGGAGGGACCGAAAATCAGCCCCAGCATTTT. Residues: CAWRGGTENQPQHF.

This clonotype was observed many times. The genes are TRBV4-1 and TRBJ2-1, with D possibly being TRBD1 or TRBD2 (5 bases each). The V gene's germline CDR1 is MGHRA and CDR2 YSYEKL. There are 17 residues in the CDR3. The germline V and J ends were trimmed by 4 bases and 0 bases, with 16 bases remaining between them. CDR3 residues: CASSPRGDLSSYNEQFF. The CDR3 coding sequence is TGCGCCAGCAGCCCGCGAGGGGACCTCAGCTCCTACAATGAGCAGTTCTTC.

A few counts support this clonotype. This chain links TRBV7-2 with TRBJ2-5; 7 bases line up with TRBD1. The CDR3 consists of 13 residues. The ends lost 5 bases at V and 4 bases at J; junction bases unmatched: 4. Germline V CDR1 and CDR2: SGHTA, FQGNSA. For the CDR3, the DNA is TGTGCCAGCAGCGGGACAGTTTCAGAGACCCAGTACTTC. Its translation is CASSGTVSETQYF. The whole variable domain, filled in from reference TRBV7-2 and TRBJ2-5, reads GAGVSQSPSNKVTEKGKDVELRCDPISGHTALYWYRQSLGQGLEFLIYFQGNSAPDKSGLPSDRFSAERTGGSVSTLTIQRTQQEDSAVYLCASSGTVSETQYFGPGTRLLVL.

This clonotype was seen repeatedly, ten times or more. The rearrangement joins TRBV5-1 to TRBJ2-3; D unresolved. Trimming took off 1 base at V and 0 bases at J, with 9 bases between the two ends. This CDR3 comprises 15 residues. The germline V gene has CDR1 SGHRS and CDR2 YFSETQ. CDR3 in DNA: TGCGCCAGCAGCTTGACGCACGCCAGCACAGATACGCAGTATTTT. Translation gives CASSLTHASTDTQYF.

The V and J genes are TRBV28 and TRBJ2-7; D remains ambiguous. V lost 10 bases to trimming and J lost 1 base, with 14 bases between them. From germline, CDR1 is MDHEN and CDR2 SYDVKM. The CDR3 runs to 13 residues. The CDR3 region has the DNA TGTGCCACCGCTGACACCGAGTCCTACGAGCAGTACTTC. It specifies CATADTESYEQYF.

There are many counts of this clonotype. The chain employs TRBV5-1 and TRBJ2-7; no reliable D call. Trimming removed 0 bases at V and 4 bases at J, with 5 bases between. Germline loops: CDR1 SGHRS, CDR2 YFSETQ. CDR3 length equals 12 residues. CDR3 region: CASSLDEYEQYF. The CDR3 bases are TGCGCCAGCAGCTTGGACGAATACGAGCAGTACTTC. Based on the CDR3 plus reference TRBV5-1 and TRBJ2-7, the full variable domain is KAGVTQTPRYLIKTRGQQVTLSCSPISGHRSVSWYQQTPGQGLQFLFEYFSETQRNKGNFPGRFSGRQFSNSRSEMNVSTLELGDSALYLCASSLDEYEQYFGPGTRLTVT.

The chain couples TRBV18 to TRBJ2-3; 14 nucleotides agree with TRBD2. Trimming removed 3 bases from V and 2 bases from J; junction bases left unmatched: 4. Germline CDR1 is KGHSH and CDR2 is LQKENI. There are 17 residues in the CDR3. Here the CDR3 reads CASSPGLAGVATDTQYF. CDR3 coding DNA: TGTGCCAGCTCACCGGGACTAGCGGGAGTGGCCACAGATACGCAGTATTTT.

The V and J genes are TRBV20-1 and TRBJ2-2, with D perhaps TRBD1 (6 bases). Germline loops: CDR1 DFQATT, CDR2 SNEGSKA (reference sequence). The V end lost 3 bases, the J end lost 6 bases, and 14 bases lay between the germline ends. The CDR3 consists of 14 residues. CDR3 amino acids: CSASGQGLAGELFF. The CDR3 DNA reads as TGCAGTGCTAGCGGGCAGGGGTTGGCCGGGGAGCTGTTTTTT.

This clonotype was seen only a few times. V and J are TRBV20-1 and TRBJ2-7, with D perhaps matching TRBD1 (5 bases). Trimming removed 0 bases at V and 3 bases at J, with 12 bases between. The length of the CDR3 is 14 residues. Germline V gene sequence: CDR1 DFQATT, CDR2 SNEGSKA (reference sequence). In DNA form, the CDR3 reads TGCAGTGCTAGAGATCCGACAGCCAGCTACGAGCAGTACTTC. The encoded protein is CSARDPTASYEQYF.

About this clonotype: The junction differs from germline at one of its ends, possibly a read error. The chain joins TRBV6-5 to TRBJ1-1; no clear D. The CDR3 consists of 14 residues. Germline V gives CDR1 MNHEY, CDR2 SVGAGI. CDR3 amino acids: CASNYSFRNTEAFF. The CDR3 region has the DNA TGTGCCAGCAATTACTCTTTCAGAAACACTGAAGCTTTCTTT.

In this sample, this clonotype turned up a few times. The chain has TRBV6-5 and TRBJ1-5, with D unresolved. In germline, CDR1 is MNHEY, CDR2 SVGAGI. This CDR3 comprises 13 residues. Trimming cost V 2 bases and J 9 bases, with 11 bases left between them. The CDR3 is CASSYNLWGPQHF. The CDR3 DNA is TGTGCCAGCAGTTACAATTTGTGGGGGCCCCAGCATTTT.

V and J are TRBV20-1 and TRBJ1-2, with a tentative D call TRBD1 (5 bases). The germline V and J ends were trimmed by 0 bases and 3 bases, with 17 bases remaining between them. Germline V gives CDR1 DFQATT, CDR2 SNEGSKA (reference sequence). There are 16 residues in the CDR3. The CDR3 DNA reads TGCAGTGCTAGAGATTCACAACAGGAACGGGACTATGGCTACACCTTC. Protein product: CSARDSQQERDYGYTF.

This clonotype was picked up many times. The chain is built from TRBV18 and TRBJ2-2; weak D call: TRBD2 (6 bases). Trimming stripped 4 bases from V and 3 bases from J, with 6 bases between. Looked up from germline, CDR1 is KGHSH and CDR2 is LQKENI. The CDR3 totals 13 residues. CDR3 coding DNA: TGTGCCAGCTCACGGGGGGACACCGGGGAGCTGTTTTTT. Its translation: CASSRGDTGELFF.

This chain uses TRBV11-1 with TRBJ2-1, with D perhaps being TRBD1 or TRBD2 (5 bases each). Trimming took 1 base from V and 8 from J, leaving 15 bases between them. CDR3 length: 15 residues. Germline V gene sequence: CDR1 SGHAT, CDR2 FQDESV (reference sequence). CDR3 sequence (DNA): TGTGCCAGCAGCTTAGGAGGGCAGGGTTCCGATGAGCAGTTCTTC. Amino acid sequence: CASSLGGQGSDEQFF.

The table lists this clonotype with many counts. The genes are TRBV28 and TRBJ2-1, with 8 positions matching TRBD1. CDR3 length: 15 amino acids. Germline assignment: CDR1 MDHEN and CDR2 SYDVKM. J was trimmed by 5 bases and V by 6 bases; bases with no gene match: 9. Here the CDR3 reads CASRLPGQVHNEQFF. The CDR3 DNA reads TGTGCCAGCAGGCTCCCGGGACAGGTTCACAATGAGCAGTTCTTC.